This T cell receptor beta chain stems from a study of blood T cell repertoires in COVID-19. About the research overall: Sample material is recorded as cDNA or gDNA derived from T cells, B-cell-depleted T cells, or PBMCs.

The CDR3 is 16 residues long. Trimming removed 3 bases from V and 4 bases from J, with 16 bases in between. CDR1 is WNHNN and CDR2 is SYGVQD in the germline V gene (reference sequence). This table comes from immunoSEQ multiplex PCR, and its TCRdb copy is limited to in-frame clones, with some not included. The repertoire has about 93,000 clones, roughly nine tenths of them found once; the top ten carry roughly 1.5%. What was sequenced was peripheral blood. The chain carries TRBV10-1 and TRBJ2-1; D perhaps matches TRBD2 (5 bases). This clonotype was sampled from a human donor with active COVID-19. The donor label of this sample is uncertain. This CDR3 is CASSENGVGTYNEQFF. CDR3 coding DNA: TGCGCCAGCAGTGAAAACGGGGTTGGTACTTACAATGAGCAGTTCTTC.